This T cell receptor beta chain was recorded in a study of post-analysis software for immune sequencing data. Study observations and caveats: Roughly five TRBV segments were more frequent in patients than controls; TRBV5-6, TRBV5-1 and TRBV20-1 belonged to this group. Controls' normalized Chao1 diversity significantly exceeded that of multiple sclerosis patients. Strong co-clustering by F measure linked samples that shared a preparation batch.

Turning to this clonotype: Its antigen is undetermined.

Incorporated into the TCR beta cDNA libraries were unique molecular identifiers, which served to reduce PCR and sequencing biases. There were about 1 to 10 million T cells, and around 500,000 cDNA molecules came from them. MiXCR, applied by TCRdb to the PCR reads, yields one record per CDR3 protein. The table shows about 770,000 distinct CDR3 sequences, with just over 45% occurring only once. The CDR3 has 16 residues. Trimming took 5 bases from V and 2 from J; bases not matched to a gene: 8. Germline V gene data show CDR1 as MNHNS and CDR2 as SASEGT. This TCR was recovered from a girl aged 5-17 years with multiple sclerosis. Sequencing used blood. The V and J genes are TRBV6-1 and TRBJ1-5; 8 positions match TRBD1. CDR3 in amino acids: CASSTQTGDRNQPQHF. CDR3 in DNA: TGTGCCAGCAGTACCCAGACAGGGGACCGCAATCAGCCCCAGCATTTT.